The rows below give T cell receptor beta chains drawn from one sample of a study of T cells in Graves' hyperthyroidism and ophthalmopathy. From the multiplex PCR reads, TCRdb called clonotypes with MiXCR, one entry per CDR3 protein. Counted here are approximately 570,000 distinct CDR3 sequences, approximately 20% occurring once; the ten biggest clones make up 47%. What was sequenced was blood. Every receptor here comes from a man aged 40-49 years with Graves' ophthalmopathy. Both conserved end residues are part of each CDR3. Clone size is not always given. Where it is, it says once, few, many or a class for expanded clones.

v_gene	abundance	j_gene	CDR3aa
TRBV20-1	once	TRBJ1-6	CSARRRDLSYNSPLHF
TRBV6-2/TRBV6-3	NA	TRBJ2-2	CASSYWNPRTGELFF
TRBV30	many	TRBJ1-2	CAWRKAQSGGYYGYTF
TRBV6-2/TRBV6-3	few	TRBJ1-1	CASIPAGLNTEAFF
TRBV12-3/TRBV12-4	NA	TRBJ2-1	CASSLTAFNYNEQFF
TRBV5-6	few	TRBJ2-7	CASSSGGGLLPLRQYF
TRBV7-3	few	TRBJ2-1	CASRDGTGTGPYNEQFF
TRBV29-1	many	TRBJ1-2	CSVEGGGQGHYGYTF
TRBV18	many	TRBJ2-5	CASSPPGAGPSQETQYF
TRBV12-3/TRBV12-4	few	TRBJ1-5	CASSLGPGTGGREPQHF